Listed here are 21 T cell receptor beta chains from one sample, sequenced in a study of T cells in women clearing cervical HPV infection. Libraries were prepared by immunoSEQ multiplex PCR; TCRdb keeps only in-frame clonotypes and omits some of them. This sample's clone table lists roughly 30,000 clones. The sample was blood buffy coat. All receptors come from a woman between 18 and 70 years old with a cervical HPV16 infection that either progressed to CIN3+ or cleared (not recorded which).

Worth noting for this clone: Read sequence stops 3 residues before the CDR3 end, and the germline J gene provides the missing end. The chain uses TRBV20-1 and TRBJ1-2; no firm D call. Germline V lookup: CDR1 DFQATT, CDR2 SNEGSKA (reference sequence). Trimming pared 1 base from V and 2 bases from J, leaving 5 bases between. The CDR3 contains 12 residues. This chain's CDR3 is CSARVPNYGYTF. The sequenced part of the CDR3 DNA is TGCAGTGCTAGAGTCCCAAACTATGGC.

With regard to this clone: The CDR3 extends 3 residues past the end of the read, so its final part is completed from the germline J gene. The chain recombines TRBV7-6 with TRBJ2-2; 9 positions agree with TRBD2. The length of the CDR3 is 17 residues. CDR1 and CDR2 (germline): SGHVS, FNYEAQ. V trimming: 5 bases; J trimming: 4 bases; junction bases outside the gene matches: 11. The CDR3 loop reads CASSLVGTSLSTGELFF. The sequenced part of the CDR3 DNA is TGTGCCAGCAGCCTGGTAGGGACTAGCCTGAGCACCGGGGAG. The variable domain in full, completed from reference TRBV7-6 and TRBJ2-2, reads GAGVSQSPRYKVTKRGQDVALRCDPISGHVSLYWYRQALGQGPEFLTYFNYEAQQDKSGLPNDRFSAERPEGSISTLTIQRTEQRDSAMYRCASSLVGTSLSTGELFFGEGSRLTVL.

The CDR3 loop reads CAISDQNQNTEAFF. Partial CDR3 DNA: TGTGCCATCAGTGACCAGAACCAAAACACTGAA. The gene calls are TRBV10-3 and TRBJ1-1, with D unresolved. The CDR3 is cut off 3 residues early in the read; its end comes from the germline J gene. CDR3 length: 14 amino acids. The V and J ends lost 3 bases and 2 bases respectively, with 10 bases between them. Per the germline V gene, CDR1 is ENHRY and CDR2 is SYGVKD.

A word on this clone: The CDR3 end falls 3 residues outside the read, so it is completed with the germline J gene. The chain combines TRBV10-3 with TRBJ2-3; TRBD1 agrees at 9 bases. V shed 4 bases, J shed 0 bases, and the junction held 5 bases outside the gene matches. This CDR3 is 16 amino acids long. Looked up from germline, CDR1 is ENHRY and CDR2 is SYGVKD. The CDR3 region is CAISGTGTGSTDTQYF. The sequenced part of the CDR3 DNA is TGTGCCATCAGTGGCACCGGGACAGGGAGCACAGATACG.

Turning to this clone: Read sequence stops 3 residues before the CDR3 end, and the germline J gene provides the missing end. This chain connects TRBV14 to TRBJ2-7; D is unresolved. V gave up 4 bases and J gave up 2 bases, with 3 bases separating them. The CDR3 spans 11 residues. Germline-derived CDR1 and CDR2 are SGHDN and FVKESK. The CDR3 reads CASSLTYEQYF. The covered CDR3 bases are TGTGCCAGCAGCCTTACCTACGAG.

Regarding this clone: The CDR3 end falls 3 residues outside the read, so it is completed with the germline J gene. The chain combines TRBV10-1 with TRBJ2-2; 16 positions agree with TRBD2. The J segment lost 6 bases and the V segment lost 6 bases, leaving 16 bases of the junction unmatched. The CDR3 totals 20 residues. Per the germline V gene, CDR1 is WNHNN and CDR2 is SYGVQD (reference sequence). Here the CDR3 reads CASRGNPGLAGGIGPGELFF. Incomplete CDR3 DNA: TGCGCCAGCAGGGGTAACCCGGGACTAGCGGGGGGGATAGGTCCCGGGGAG.

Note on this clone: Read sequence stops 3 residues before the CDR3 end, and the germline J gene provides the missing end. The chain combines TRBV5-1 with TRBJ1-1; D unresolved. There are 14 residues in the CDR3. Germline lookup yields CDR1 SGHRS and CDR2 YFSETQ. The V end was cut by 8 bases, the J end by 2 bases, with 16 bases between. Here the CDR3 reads CASSGGRTNTEAFF. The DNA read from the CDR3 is TGCGCCAGTAGCGGCGGAAGGACTAACACTGAA.

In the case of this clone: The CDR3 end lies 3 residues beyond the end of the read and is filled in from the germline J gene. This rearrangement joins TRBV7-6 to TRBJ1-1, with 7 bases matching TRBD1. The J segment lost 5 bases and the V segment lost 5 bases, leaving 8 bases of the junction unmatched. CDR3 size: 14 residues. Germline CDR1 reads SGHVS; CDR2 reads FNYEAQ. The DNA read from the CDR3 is TGTGCCAGCAGCCGTTACGTGACAGGGACTGAA. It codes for CASSRYVTGTE. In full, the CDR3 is CASSRYVTGTEAFF.

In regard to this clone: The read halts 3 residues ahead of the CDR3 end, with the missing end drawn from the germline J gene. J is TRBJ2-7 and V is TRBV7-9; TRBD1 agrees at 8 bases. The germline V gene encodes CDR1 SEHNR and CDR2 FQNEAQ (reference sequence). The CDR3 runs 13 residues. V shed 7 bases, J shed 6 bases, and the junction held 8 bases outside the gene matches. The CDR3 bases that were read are TGTGCCAGCAATTTTCAGGGGGCGGCCGAG. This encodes CASNFQGAAE. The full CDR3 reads CASNFQGAAEQYF.

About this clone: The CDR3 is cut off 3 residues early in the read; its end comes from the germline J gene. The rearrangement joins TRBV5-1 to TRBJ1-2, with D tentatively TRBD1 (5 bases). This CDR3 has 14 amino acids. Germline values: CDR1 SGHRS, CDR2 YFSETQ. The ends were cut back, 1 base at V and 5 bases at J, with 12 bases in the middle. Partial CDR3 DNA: TGCGCCAGCAGCTTGACGGGGGGATTATATGGC. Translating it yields CASSLTGGLYG. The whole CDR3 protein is CASSLTGGLYGYTF. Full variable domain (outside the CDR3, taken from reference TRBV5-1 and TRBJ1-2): KAGVTQTPRYLIKTRGQQVTLSCSPISGHRSVSWYQQTPGQGLQFLFEYFSETQRNKGNFPGRFSGRQFSNSRSEMNVSTLELGDSALYLCASSLTGGLYGYTFGSGTRLTVV.

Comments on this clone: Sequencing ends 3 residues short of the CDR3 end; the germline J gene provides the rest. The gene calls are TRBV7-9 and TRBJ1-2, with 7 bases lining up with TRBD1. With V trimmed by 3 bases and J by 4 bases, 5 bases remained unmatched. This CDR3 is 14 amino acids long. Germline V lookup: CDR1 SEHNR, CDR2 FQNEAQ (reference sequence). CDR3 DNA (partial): TGTGCCAGCAGCTTGGAAGGGGGCGGCTATGGC. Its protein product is CASSLEGGGYG. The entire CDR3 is CASSLEGGGYGYTF.

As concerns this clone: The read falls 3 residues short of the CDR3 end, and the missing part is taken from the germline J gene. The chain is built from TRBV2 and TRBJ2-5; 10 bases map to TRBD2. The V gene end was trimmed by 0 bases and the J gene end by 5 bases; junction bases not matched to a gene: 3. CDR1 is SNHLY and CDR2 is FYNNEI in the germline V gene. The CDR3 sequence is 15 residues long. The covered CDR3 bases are TGTGCCAGCAGTGAAGCCAGCGGGAGGGCTGAGACC. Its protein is CASSEASGRAET. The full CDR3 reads CASSEASGRAETQYF.

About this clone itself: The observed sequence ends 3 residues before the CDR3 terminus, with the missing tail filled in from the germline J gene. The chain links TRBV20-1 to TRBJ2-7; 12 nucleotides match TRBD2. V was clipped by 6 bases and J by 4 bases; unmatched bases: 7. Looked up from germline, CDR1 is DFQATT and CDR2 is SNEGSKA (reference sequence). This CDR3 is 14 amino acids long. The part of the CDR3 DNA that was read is TGCAGTGCGCAGACTAGCGGGGGAAAGTACGAG. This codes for CSAQTSGGKYE. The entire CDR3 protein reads CSAQTSGGKYEQYF.

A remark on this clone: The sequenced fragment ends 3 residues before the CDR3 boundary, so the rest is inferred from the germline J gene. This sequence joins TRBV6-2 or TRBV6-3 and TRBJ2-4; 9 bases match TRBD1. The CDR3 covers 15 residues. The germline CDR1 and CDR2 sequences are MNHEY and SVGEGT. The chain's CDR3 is CASSYSFGQGSGQYF. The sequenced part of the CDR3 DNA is TGTGCCAGCAGTTACTCGTTCGGACAGGGGTCTGGT.

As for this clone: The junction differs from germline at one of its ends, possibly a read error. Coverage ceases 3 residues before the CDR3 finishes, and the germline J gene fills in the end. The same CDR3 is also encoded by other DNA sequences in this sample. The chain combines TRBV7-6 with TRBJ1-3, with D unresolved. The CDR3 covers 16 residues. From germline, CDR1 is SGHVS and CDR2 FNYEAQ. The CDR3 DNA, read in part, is TGTGCCAGCAGCTTAGAATCGGCAGGTGGTGGAAACACT. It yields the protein CASSLESAGGGNT. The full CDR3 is CASSLESAGGGNTIYF. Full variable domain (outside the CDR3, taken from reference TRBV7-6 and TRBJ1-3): GAGVSQSPRYKVTKRGQDVALRCDPISGHVSLYWYRQALGQGPEFLTYFNYEAQQDKSGLPNDRFSAERPEGSISTLTIQRTEQRDSAMYRCASSLESAGGGNTIYFGEGSWLTVV.

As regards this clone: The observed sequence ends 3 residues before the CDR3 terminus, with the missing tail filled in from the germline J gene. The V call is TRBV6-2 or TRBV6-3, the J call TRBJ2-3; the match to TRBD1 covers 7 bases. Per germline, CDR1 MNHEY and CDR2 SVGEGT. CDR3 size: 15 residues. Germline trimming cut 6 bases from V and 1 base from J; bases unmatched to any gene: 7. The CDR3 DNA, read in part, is TGTGCCAGCAGCAGATTAGGGGGCCGCACAGATACG. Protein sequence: CASSRLGGRTDT. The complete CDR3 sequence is CASSRLGGRTDTQYF.

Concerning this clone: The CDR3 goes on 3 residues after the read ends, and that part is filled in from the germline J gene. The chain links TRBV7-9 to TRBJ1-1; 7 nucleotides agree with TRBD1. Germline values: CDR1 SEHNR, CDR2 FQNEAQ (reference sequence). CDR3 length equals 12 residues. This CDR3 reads CASSSRQGGAFF. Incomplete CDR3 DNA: TGTGCCAGCAGCTCGCGACAGGGAGGG.

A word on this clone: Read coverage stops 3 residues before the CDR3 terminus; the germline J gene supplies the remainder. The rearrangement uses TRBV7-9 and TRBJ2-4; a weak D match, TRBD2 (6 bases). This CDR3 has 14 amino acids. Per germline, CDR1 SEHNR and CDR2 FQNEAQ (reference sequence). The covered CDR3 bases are TGTGCCAGCAGCTTAGGCGGGGACGGCTATGGT. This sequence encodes CASSLGGDGYG. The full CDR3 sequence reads CASSLGGDGYGQYF. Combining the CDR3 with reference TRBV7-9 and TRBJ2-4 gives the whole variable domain DTGVSQNPRHKITKRGQNVTFRCDPISEHNRLYWYRQTLGQGPEFLTYFQNEAQLEKSRLLSDRFSAERPKGSFSTLEIQRTEQGDSAMYLCASSLGGDGYGQYFGAGTRLSVL.

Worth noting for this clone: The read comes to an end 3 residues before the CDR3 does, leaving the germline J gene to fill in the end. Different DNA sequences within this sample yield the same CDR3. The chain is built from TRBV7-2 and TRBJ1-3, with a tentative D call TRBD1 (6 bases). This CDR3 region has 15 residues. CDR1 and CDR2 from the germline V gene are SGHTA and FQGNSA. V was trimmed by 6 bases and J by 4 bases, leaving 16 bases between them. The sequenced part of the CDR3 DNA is TGTGCCAGCAGTTCCCGGACAGATTCGGGAAACACC. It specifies CASSSRTDSGNT. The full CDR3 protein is CASSSRTDSGNTIYF.

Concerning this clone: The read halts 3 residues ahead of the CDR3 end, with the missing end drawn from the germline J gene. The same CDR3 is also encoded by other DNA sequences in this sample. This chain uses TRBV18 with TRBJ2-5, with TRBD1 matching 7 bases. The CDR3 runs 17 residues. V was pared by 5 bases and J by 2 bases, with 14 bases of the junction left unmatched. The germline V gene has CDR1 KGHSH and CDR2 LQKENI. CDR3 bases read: TGTGCCAGCTCAACCTCGCCGGGACAGACATCTCAAGAGACC. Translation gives CASSTSPGQTSQET. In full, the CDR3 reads CASSTSPGQTSQETQYF.

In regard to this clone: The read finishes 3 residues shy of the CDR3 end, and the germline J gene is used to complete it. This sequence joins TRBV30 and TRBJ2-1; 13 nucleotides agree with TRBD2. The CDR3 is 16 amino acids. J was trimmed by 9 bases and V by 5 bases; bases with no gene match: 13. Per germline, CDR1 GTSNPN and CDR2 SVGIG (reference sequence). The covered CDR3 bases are TGTGCCTGGGAGAGGGGGCTAACTAGCGGGAGGGGTGAG. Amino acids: CAWERGLTSGRGE. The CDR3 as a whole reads CAWERGLTSGRGEQFF.